One sample yielded the 16 T cell receptor beta chains listed below, sequenced in a study of OX40 agonist ivuxolimab in advanced cancers. Profiled with immunoSEQ multiplex PCR; TCRdb holds only in-frame clones, not every one. The sample lists 63,000 or so clones, about 90% occurring once. This material consisted of CD4+ or CD8+ T cells sorted from blood, taken in a trial of the OX40 agonist ivuxolimab. The receptor source for this set is an adult with an advanced solid tumor such as melanoma, head and neck, liver or kidney cancer.

The chain joins TRBV4-1 to TRBJ1-4; the D is unclear. CDR3 length equals 14 residues. CDR1 MGHRA and CDR2 YSYEKL come from the germline V gene. Trimming removed 1 base at V and 7 bases at J, with 10 bases between. Written as DNA, the CDR3 is TGCGCCAGCAGCCAAGTCGGTCTAGGTGAAAAACTGTTTTTT. This codes for CASSQVGLGEKLFF.

The V call is TRBV11-2, the J call TRBJ2-1; D might be TRBD2 (5 bases). The V gene lost 5 bases and the J gene lost 7 bases, with 21 bases spanning the gap. CDR1 is SGHAT and CDR2 is FQNNGV in the germline V gene. This CDR3 region has 16 residues. Here the CDR3 reads CASSLSQRSLGNEQFF. For the CDR3, the DNA is TGTGCCAGCAGCCTAAGTCAGCGGTCCCTCGGGAATGAGCAGTTCTTC.

The chain combines TRBV15 with TRBJ2-2, with unresolved D. The CDR3 totals 16 residues. CDR1 is LNHNV, CDR2 YYDKDF, per germline (reference sequence). Trimming took 3 bases from V and 7 from J, leaving 18 bases between them. Here the CDR3 reads CATSRIKWGSNGELFF. For the CDR3, the DNA is TGTGCCACCAGCAGGATCAAGTGGGGTTCGAACGGGGAGCTGTTTTTT.

V usage is TRBV18 and J usage is TRBJ2-5; no clear D gene. V dropped 2 bases and J dropped 4 bases, with 2 bases sitting between them. Germline V lookup: CDR1 KGHSH, CDR2 LQKENI. CDR3 length: 11 amino acids. Written as DNA, the CDR3 is TGTGCCAGCTCACCATCAGAGACCCAGTACTTC. The encoded protein is CASSPSETQYF.

The chain carries TRBV9 and TRBJ2-2; D call uncertain. The V end was cut by 0 bases, the J end by 5 bases, with 5 bases between. CDR3 length: 13 residues. CDR1 SGDLS and CDR2 YYNGEE come from the germline V gene. CDR3 bases: TGTGCCAGCAGCGTAGGTCATACCGGGGAGCTGTTTTTT. This translates into CASSVGHTGELFF.

The chain joins TRBV27 to TRBJ2-3; D is unclear. V dropped 7 bases and J dropped 4 bases, with 12 bases sitting between them. Per germline, CDR1 MNHEY and CDR2 SMNVEV (reference sequence). The CDR3 is 13 residues long. CDR3 DNA sequence: TGTGCCAGCATGAGATCCTGGGCAGATACGCAGTATTTT. It specifies CASMRSWADTQYF.

The V call is TRBV28, the J call TRBJ2-3, with 15 bases lining up with TRBD2. V shed 2 bases and J 4 bases; nucleotides not matched to a gene: 10. Germline assignment: CDR1 MDHEN and CDR2 SYDVKM. This CDR3 is 19 amino acids long. This CDR3 is CASSLPPGLAGGKPDTQYF. CDR3 sequence (DNA): TGTGCCAGCAGTTTACCCCCGGGACTAGCGGGGGGCAAACCAGATACGCAGTATTTT.

This sequence joins TRBV11-3 and TRBJ2-1; TRBD2 is a possible D gene (6 bases). CDR1 is SGHNT, CDR2 YENEEA, per germline. The CDR3 spans 15 residues. The germline V and J ends were trimmed by 1 base and 6 bases, with 13 bases remaining between them. CDR3 DNA sequence: TGTGCCAGCAGCTTAGCCTGGGGAGGCCGCAATGAGCAGTTCTTC. It translates to CASSLAWGGRNEQFF.

This rearrangement joins TRBV7-8 to TRBJ2-7; the D gene is possibly TRBD2 (6 bases). Germline loops: CDR1 SGHVS, CDR2 FQNEAQ. The CDR3 contains 14 residues. Trimming cost V 5 bases and J 5 bases, with 16 bases left between them. CDR3 in amino acids: CASSPPGSMNEQYF. The DNA of the CDR3 is TGTGCCAGCAGCCCCCCCGGGAGCATGAACGAGCAGTACTTC.

This sequence joins TRBV13 and TRBJ1-1, with a tentative D call TRBD1 (5 bases). The CDR3 spans 14 residues. CDR1 and CDR2 from the germline V gene are PRHDT and FYEKMQ (reference sequence). V lost 5 bases and J 1 base, leaving 11 bases between the germline ends. The DNA for the CDR3 is TGTGCCAGCAGCGCCTACGGGACGAACACTGAAGCTTTCTTT. Its protein is CASSAYGTNTEAFF.

V gene TRBV6-5 combines with J gene TRBJ1-1; the D is unclear. Germline CDR1 and CDR2: MNHEY and SVGAGI. This CDR3 is built from 13 residues. V was shortened by 6 bases and J by 3 bases, with 11 bases between the two germline ends. CDR3 nucleotides: TGTGCCAGCAGAAACGCGTGGGACACTGAAGCTTTCTTT. Its translation: CASRNAWDTEAFF.

The gene calls are TRBV7-9 and TRBJ1-1; D gene uncertain. The V end lost 5 bases, the J end lost 7 bases, and 11 bases lay between the germline ends. Germline values: CDR1 SEHNR, CDR2 FQNEAQ (reference sequence). The CDR3 is made up of 12 amino acids. CDR3 sequence (DNA): TGTGCCAGCAGCCCCCGGGAGGGTGAAGCTTTCTTT. Translated, it gives CASSPREGEAFF. Looking up the rest from reference TRBV7-9 and TRBJ1-1 gives the full variable domain: DTGVSQNPRHKITKRGQNVTFRCDPISEHNRLYWYRQTLGQGPEFLTYFQNEAQLEKSRLLSDRFSAERPKGSFSTLEIQRTEQGDSAMYLCASSPREGEAFFGQGTRLTVV.

CDR3 nucleotide sequence: TGTGCCAGCAGTTACTTGGCCAGGGCCTACGAGCAGTACTTC. Translated: CASSYLARAYEQYF. The chain recombines TRBV6-5 with TRBJ2-7; D might be TRBD1 (5 bases). Germline loops: CDR1 MNHEY, CDR2 SVGAGI. V was shortened by 1 base and J by 2 bases, with 9 bases between the two germline ends. CDR3 length equals 14 residues.

This clone is a singleton in its sample. The gene calls are TRBV18 and TRBJ2-3; 8 positions agree with TRBD1. CDR1 KGHSH and CDR2 LQKENI come from the germline V gene. This CDR3 has 15 residues. V trimming: 0 bases; J trimming: 4 bases; junction bases outside the gene matches: 3. The CDR3 region has the DNA TGTGCCAGCTCACCACCCGGGACAGGCGCAGATACGCAGTATTTT. Protein: CASSPPGTGADTQYF.

In its sample, this clone was seen once. The chain is built from TRBV6-5 and TRBJ1-2; possible D gene TRBD1, 5 bases. The V end was cut by 8 bases, the J end by 4 bases, with 17 bases between. The CDR3 is 14 amino acids. Germline-derived CDR1 and CDR2 are MNHEY and SVGAGI. The chain's CDR3 is CASQSPQGSYGYTF. CDR3 DNA: TGTGCCAGCCAAAGTCCTCAGGGTTCCTATGGCTACACCTTC.

This clone was seen a few times. This chain connects TRBV7-2 to TRBJ2-7, with unresolved D. The CDR3 length is 16 residues. The V gene's germline CDR1 is SGHTA and CDR2 FQGNSA. V was trimmed by 1 base and J by 2 bases, leaving 15 bases between them. The CDR3 DNA follows: TGTGCCAGCAGCTTAGAATTGACTCCACCTACCTACGAGCAGTACTTC. Protein sequence: CASSLELTPPTYEQYF.